The rows below give T cell receptor beta chains drawn from one sample of a study of regulatory T cells in long-lasting Graves disease. One entry per CDR3 protein, called by TCRdb with MiXCR from the multiplex PCR reads. The data contain fewer than 500,000 distinct CDR3 sequences, roughly 17% of them singletons. Separately, the same data were catalogued under a study of T cells in Graves' hyperthyroidism and ophthalmopathy.

The material was peripheral blood mononuclear cells (PBMCs), obtained at new diagnosis, from a patient treated with antithyroid drugs. All receptors come from a middle-aged man with Graves disease. Both conserved end residues are part of each CDR3. D genes are given only for firm matches. Size is omitted from some rows. Given values are once, few, many or a class for expanded clones.

clone size	J gene	V gene	D gene	CDR3 protein	CDR3 DNA
many	TRBJ2-7	TRBV5-1	-	CASSASGTTYEQYF	TGCGCCAGCAGCGCGTCGGGGACCACCTACGAGCAGTACTTC
many	TRBJ1-4	TRBV27	-	CASSELVGTNEKLFF	TGTGCCAGCAGTGAACTGGTGGGAACTAATGAAAAACTGTTTTTT
many	TRBJ2-1	TRBV28	-	CASIAGNYNEQFF	TGTGCCAGCATCGCAGGTAACTACAATGAGCAGTTCTTC
many	TRBJ2-3	TRBV2	TRBD1	CASSKRTGEGQDTQYF	TGTGCCAGCAGTAAACGGACAGGGGAGGGTCAAGATACGCAGTATTTT
-	TRBJ1-2	TRBV19	TRBD1	CASSIGQGFGYTF	TGTGCCAGTAGTATCGGACAGGGTTTTGGCTACACCTTC
many	TRBJ2-4	TRBV5-4	-	CASSLDPRDIQYF	TGTGCCAGCAGCCTAGACCCAAGGGACATTCAGTACTTC
many	TRBJ2-3	TRBV12-3/TRBV12-4	TRBD2	CASSLGGRGATQYF	TGTGCCAGCAGTCTGGGCGGGAGAGGAGCCACGCAGTATTTT
many	TRBJ1-1	TRBV29-1	-	CSVEIGGGTEAFF	TGCAGCGTTGAAATCGGGGGTGGCACTGAAGCTTTCTTT
many	TRBJ2-1	TRBV3-1	-	CASSQDPHQGDEQFF	TGTGCCAGCAGCCAAGATCCGCACCAGGGAGATGAGCAGTTCTTC
few	TRBJ2-7	TRBV20-1	TRBD2	CSARLADSYEQYF	TGCAGTGCTCGACTAGCGGACTCCTACGAGCAGTACTTC
many	TRBJ2-7	TRBV30	-	CAWSRAAYEQYF	TGTGCCTGGAGTCGGGCGGCGTACGAGCAGTACTTC
few	TRBJ2-7	TRBV28	-	CASSYIEKQYF	TGTGCCAGCAGCTACATTGAAAAGCAGTACTTC
-	TRBJ1-2	TRBV6-5	-	CASSYAPGGDYGYTF	TGTGCCAGCAGTTACGCCCCGGGGGGTGACTATGGCTACACCTTC
many	TRBJ2-7	TRBV11-2	TRBD1	CASSTTGEVFYEQYF	TGTGCCAGCAGCACGACAGGGGAGGTTTTCTACGAGCAGTACTTC
many	TRBJ2-1	TRBV12-5	-	CASGLDSNNEQFF	TGTGCTAGTGGTTTGGACAGTAACAATGAGCAGTTCTTC
many	TRBJ2-5	TRBV7-3	-	CASSPRGGNKETQYF	TGTGCCAGCAGCCCCAGGGGGGGGAATAAAGAGACCCAGTACTTC
many	TRBJ2-7	TRBV24-1	-	CATSDQTGYEQYF	TGTGCCACCAGTGACCAGACCGGTTACGAGCAGTACTTC
many	TRBJ2-7	TRBV7-9	-	CASSRSFYEQYF	TGTGCCAGCAGCCGAAGCTTTTACGAGCAGTACTTC
few	TRBJ1-1	TRBV6-1	-	CASRRTDNTEAFF	TGTGCCAGCAGACGGACAGACAACACTGAAGCTTTCTTT
-	TRBJ2-5	TRBV6-2/TRBV6-3	TRBD2	CASSPLSGGYQETQYF	TGTGCCAGCAGTCCCCTTAGCGGGGGGTACCAAGAGACCCAGTACTTC
few	TRBJ1-1	TRBV20-1	TRBD1	CSARGRQGPTEAFF	TGCAGTGCTAGAGGCCGACAGGGACCCACTGAAGCTTTCTTT
many	TRBJ2-1	TRBV5-1	TRBD2	CASSLFGVGLAGGTSEQFF	TGCGCCAGCAGCTTGTTCGGGGTTGGACTAGCGGGTGGTACGTCTGAGCAGTTCTTC
many	TRBJ2-1	TRBV7-9	-	CASSPQFFSGSSYNEQFF	TGTGCCAGCAGCCCCCAATTCTTTAGCGGATCCTCCTACAATGAGCAGTTCTTC
many	TRBJ2-7	TRBV28	-	CASSLTGPGYEQYF	TGTGCCAGCAGTTTAACTGGGCCCGGGTACGAGCAGTACTTC
many	TRBJ2-1	TRBV27	TRBD1	CASSPGQGHNEQFF	TGTGCCAGCAGCCCAGGACAGGGCCACAATGAGCAGTTCTTC
many	TRBJ2-1	TRBV20-1	TRBD1	CSVYPGTGSYNEQFF	TGCAGTGTATACCCCGGGACAGGGTCCTACAATGAGCAGTTCTTC
many	TRBJ2-1	TRBV5-1	-	CASSWGDLYNEQFF	TGCGCCAGCAGCTGGGGGGACTTGTACAATGAGCAGTTCTTC
few	TRBJ1-2	TRBV27	-	CASSLTQTVHGYTF	TGTGCCAGCAGTTTGACACAAACGGTACATGGCTACACCTTC
many	TRBJ1-1	TRBV7-9	-	CASSFPTGIIEAFF	TGTGCCAGCAGCTTCCCGACAGGAATCATTGAAGCTTTCTTT
-	TRBJ2-1	TRBV5-4	TRBD2	CASSTGTSGPYNEQFF	TGTGCCAGCAGCACCGGGACTAGCGGACCCTACAATGAGCAGTTCTTC
-	TRBJ1-2	TRBV7-8	TRBD1	CASSIGPGQGRDGYTF	TGTGCCAGCAGCATAGGACCGGGACAGGGTAGGGATGGCTACACCTTC
-	TRBJ2-7	TRBV11-1	TRBD1	CVTGQGIHEQYF	TGTGTTACGGGACAGGGGATCCACGAGCAGTACTTC
many	TRBJ2-1	TRBV12-3/TRBV12-4	-	CASSFWSLSSYNEQFF	TGTGCCAGCAGTTTCTGGTCCTTGTCCTCCTACAATGAGCAGTTCTTC
many	TRBJ2-7	TRBV28	-	CASSFPTGPSYEQYF	TGTGCCAGCAGTTTCCCGACAGGACCCTCCTACGAGCAGTACTTC
many	TRBJ1-1	TRBV7-6	-	CASSDRDPGSVTEAFF	TGTGCCAGCAGTGACCGGGACCCAGGATCGGTCACTGAAGCTTTCTTT
-	TRBJ2-3	TRBV10-2	TRBD2	CASSEGLDLFSTDTQYF	TGCGCCAGCAGTGAGGGACTAGACCTCTTTAGCACAGATACGCAGTATTTT